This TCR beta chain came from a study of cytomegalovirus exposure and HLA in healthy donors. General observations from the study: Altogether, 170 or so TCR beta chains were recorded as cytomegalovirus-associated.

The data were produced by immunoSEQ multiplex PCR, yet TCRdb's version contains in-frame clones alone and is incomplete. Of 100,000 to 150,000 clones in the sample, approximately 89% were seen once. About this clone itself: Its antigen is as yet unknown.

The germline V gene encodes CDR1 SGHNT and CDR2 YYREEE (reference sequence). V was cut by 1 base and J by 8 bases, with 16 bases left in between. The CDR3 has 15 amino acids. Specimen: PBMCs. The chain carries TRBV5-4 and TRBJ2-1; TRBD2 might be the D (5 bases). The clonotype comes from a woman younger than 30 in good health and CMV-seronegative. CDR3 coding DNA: TGTGCCAGCAGCTTGAGCGGCACCATGAACCATGAGCAGTTCTTC. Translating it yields CASSLSGTMNHEQFF.